The clone carrying this TCR beta chain was seen a handful of times. The sample is drawn from a study of regulatory T cells in long-lasting Graves disease. Study-level information: Persistence in Graves' disease required over 5 years of antithyroid drugs plus positive TSH receptor antibodies.

Time point in this sample: persistent/refractory GD, antithyroid drugs over 5 years with positive TRAb. After RNA was extracted from PBMCs, the TCR library was made from it. Each patient gave around 10 milliliters of EDTA-anticoagulated peripheral blood. CDR1 and CDR2 (germline): SGHRS, YFSETQ. The CDR3 sequence is 17 residues long. The V and J ends lost 4 bases and 2 bases respectively, with 18 bases between them. The authors built TCR beta libraries using iRepertoire HTBI primers and Arm-PCR of CDR3 regions. TCRdb itself ran the multiplex PCR reads through MiXCR, one entry per CDR3 protein. This table holds a few hundred thousand distinct CDR3 sequences, approximately 23% found once.

The sequencing here drew on peripheral blood mononuclear cells (PBMCs), taken when the disease was refractory, from a patient treated with antithyroid drugs. The sequence came from a female donor with Graves disease. The chain is built from TRBV5-1 and TRBJ2-2, with D possibly TRBD2 on 5 matching bases. CDR3 protein: CASSPVHSVTNTGELFF. For the CDR3, the DNA is TGCGCCAGCAGCCCCGTCCATAGCGTCACAAACACCGGGGAGCTGTTTTTT.